The 25 T cell receptor beta chains below all came from one sample that was sequenced in a study of T cell responses to AZD1222 COVID-19 vaccine. Sequencing was performed with immunoSEQ multiplex PCR; in TCRdb, only in-frame clones are kept and a portion is missing. The repertoire holds about 81,000 clones, with around 93% as singletons. The input for sequencing was peripheral blood, taken 28 days after the second AZD1222 dose. The receptors shown here come from an adult who received the AZD1222 COVID-19 vaccine.

This clone was counted a few times. The CDR3, as DNA: TGCGCCAGCAGCCACCGGACCGGAGGTAACAATGAGCAGTTCTTC. Protein product: CASSHRTGGNNEQFF. The chain is built from TRBV4-3 and TRBJ2-1; D possibly corresponds to TRBD2 (5 bases). The CDR3 has 15 amino acids. Germline V gives CDR1 LGHNA, CDR2 YSLEER. V was shortened by 3 bases and J by 5 bases, with 14 bases between the two germline ends.

This chain uses TRBV29-1 with TRBJ1-2; perhaps TRBD1 as D (6 bases). Germline CDR1 and CDR2: SQVTM and ANQGSEA. V shed 4 bases and J shed 4 bases, with 13 bases lying between them. This CDR3 comprises 13 residues. The CDR3 DNA follows: TGCAGCGTTGCGGTACAGGGTGGCTATGGCTACACCTTC. This encodes CSVAVQGGYGYTF. Together with reference TRBV29-1 and TRBJ1-2, the CDR3 gives the full variable domain: SAVISQKPSRDICQRGTSLTIQCQVDSQVTMMFWYRQQPGQSLTLIATANQGSEATYESGFVIDKFPISRPNLTFSTLTVSNMSPEDSSIYLCSVAVQGGYGYTFGSGTRLTVV.

V and J are TRBV5-1 and TRBJ1-1, with 9 bases identical to TRBD1. CDR3 size: 15 residues. CDR1 and CDR2 (germline): SGHRS, YFSETQ. Trimming at V came to 0 bases and at J to 4 bases, leaving 4 bases not matched to a gene. CDR3 in amino acids: CASSLETGGVTEAFF. The CDR3 bases are TGCGCCAGCAGCTTGGAGACAGGGGGGGTCACTGAAGCTTTCTTT.

The chain is built from TRBV19 and TRBJ2-7; the match to TRBD1 covers 9 bases. CDR1 is LNHDA, CDR2 SQIVND, per germline (reference sequence). V was pared by 6 bases and J by 3 bases, with 9 bases of the junction left unmatched. The CDR3 spans 15 residues. CDR3 coding DNA: TGTGCCAGTAGCCAAGCCCGGGACAGGGTCTACGAGCAGTACTTC. Its protein is CASSQARDRVYEQYF.

The sample holds one count of this clone. This chain connects TRBV19 to TRBJ1-5; perhaps TRBD1 as D (5 bases). V lost 6 bases and J 6 bases, leaving 18 bases between the germline ends. CDR3 length: 15 amino acids. Germline V CDR1 and CDR2: LNHDA, SQIVND (reference sequence). CDR3 DNA: TGTGCCAGTAGAGGGGTGTGGGGTACCCCTCAGCCCCAGCATTTT. It is translated as CASRGVWGTPQPQHF. The whole variable domain, remainder taken from reference TRBV19 and TRBJ1-5, is DGGITQSPKYLFRKEGQNVTLSCEQNLNHDAMYWYRQDPGQGLRLIYYSQIVNDFQKGDIAEGYSVSREKKESFPLTVTSAQKNPTAFYLCASRGVWGTPQPQHFGDGTRLSIL.

This chain connects TRBV5-1 to TRBJ2-3; 9 positions match TRBD2. The J segment lost 4 bases and the V segment lost 7 bases, leaving 7 bases of the junction unmatched. Germline-derived CDR1 and CDR2 are SGHRS and YFSETQ. This CDR3 contains 14 residues. The CDR3 nucleotides are TGCGCCAGCCACTTAGCGGGAGAGGCAGATACGCAGTATTTT. This codes for CASHLAGEADTQYF.

V is TRBV12-5 and J is TRBJ1-3, with D uncertain. The germline gives CDR1 LGHNT, CDR2 FRNRAP. This CDR3 is 12 amino acids long. Trimming took 6 bases from V and 4 from J, leaving 7 bases between them. The CDR3 is CASGHDGNTIYF. The DNA for the CDR3 is TGTGCTAGTGGCCATGACGGAAACACCATATATTTT.

The chain joins TRBV3-1 (or the pseudogene TRBV3-2) to TRBJ2-3; D is uncertain. Per the germline V gene, CDR1 is LGHDT and CDR2 is YNNKEL (reference sequence). The CDR3 consists of 12 residues. V was pared by 2 bases and J by 5 bases, with 5 bases between. CDR3 sequence (DNA): TGTGCCAGCAGCCAAAGGGTAGATACGCAGTATTTT. It translates to CASSQRVDTQYF.

The chain employs TRBV6-4 and TRBJ2-1, with 10 bases matching TRBD2. The CDR3 spans 14 residues. Unmatched junction bases numbered 2, after V lost 3 bases and J lost 6 bases. Germline CDR1 reads MRHNA; CDR2 reads SNTAGT. The CDR3 DNA follows: TGTGCCAGCAGTGAAGCGGGAGGGCCCAATGAGCAGTTCTTC. It yields the protein CASSEAGGPNEQFF.

J is TRBJ1-2 and V is TRBV28, with a possible D match to TRBD1 (5 bases). Trimming shortened V by 1 base and J by 5 bases, and 11 bases separated the two germline ends. Germline CDR1 reads MDHEN; CDR2 reads SYDVKM. CDR3 length: 14 amino acids. This CDR3 is CASSLFGREYGYTF. The CDR3 DNA reads as TGTGCCAGCAGTTTATTCGGCAGGGAGTATGGCTACACCTTC.

The V and J genes are TRBV19 and TRBJ2-2; possible D gene TRBD1, 5 bases. V was clipped by 6 bases and J by 2 bases, with 16 bases between them. This CDR3 has 16 amino acids. Germline CDR1 is LNHDA and CDR2 is SQIVND (reference sequence). CDR3 nucleotide sequence: TGTGCCAGTAGGTTTAAGGGGTTGGGAAACACCGGGGAGCTGTTTTTT. Translating gives CASRFKGLGNTGELFF.

This clone has just one count. The rearrangement uses TRBV27 and TRBJ1-1; D is possibly TRBD1 (5 bases). Germline V gene sequence: CDR1 MNHEY, CDR2 SMNVEV (reference sequence). Trimming shortened V by 2 bases and J by 1 base, and 8 bases separated the two germline ends. The CDR3 loop spans 14 amino acids. CDR3 coding DNA: TGTGCCAGCAGTTTACGGGGCACGAACACTGAAGCTTTCTTT. It is translated as CASSLRGTNTEAFF.

This chain links TRBV29-1 with TRBJ2-5, with D uncertain. Between the trimmed V and J ends, which lost 4 bases and 5 bases, there was a span of 8 bases. CDR1 and CDR2 from the germline V gene are SQVTM and ANQGSEA. This CDR3 has 11 residues. CDR3 sequence reads: CSVVRFETQYF. CDR3 coding DNA: TGCAGCGTTGTCAGGTTTGAGACCCAGTACTTC.

The rearrangement links TRBV7-2 to TRBJ2-3; D is uncertain. V was shortened by 5 bases and J by 2 bases, with 14 bases between the two germline ends. CDR1 and CDR2 (germline): SGHTA, FQGNSA. This CDR3 is 15 amino acids long. The CDR3 DNA reads TGTGCCAGCAGCAGCATAGAGTCAAACACAGATACGCAGTATTTT. This sequence encodes CASSSIESNTDTQYF. The full variable domain, in which reference TRBV7-2 and TRBJ2-3 provide the parts outside the CDR3, is GAGVSQSPSNKVTEKGKDVELRCDPISGHTALYWYRQSLGQGLEFLIYFQGNSAPDKSGLPSDRFSAERTGGSVSTLTIQRTQQEDSAVYLCASSSIESNTDTQYFGPGTRLTVL.

The V gene is TRBV6-2 or TRBV6-3, the J gene TRBJ1-2; tentative D call: TRBD1 (6 bases). CDR1 and CDR2 (germline): MNHEY, SVGEGT. This CDR3 comprises 14 residues. Deletions cut 3 bases from V and 4 bases from J, with 12 bases between. Here the CDR3 reads CASSYEGGPYGYTF. CDR3 DNA: TGTGCCAGCAGTTATGAGGGGGGGCCCTATGGCTACACCTTC.

This chain joins TRBV6-6 and TRBJ1-2; D gene unclear. The germline V gene has CDR1 MNHNY and CDR2 SVGAGI (reference sequence). The CDR3 loop spans 13 amino acids. V was shortened by 5 bases and J by 8 bases, with 15 bases between the two germline ends. The chain's CDR3 is CASSPEGMGGYTF. The CDR3 DNA sequence: TGTGCCAGCAGTCCCGAGGGTATGGGAGGCTACACCTTC.

V gene TRBV6-5 combines with J gene TRBJ2-3, with 7 bases aligning to TRBD2. V was pared by 2 bases and J by 1 base, with 6 bases of the junction left unmatched. Germline CDR1 and CDR2: MNHEY and SVGAGI. The CDR3 spans 16 residues. DNA of the CDR3: TGTGCCAGCAGTTACCCCAGTCGGGGGGGCACAGATACGCAGTATTTT. Protein: CASSYPSRGGTDTQYF.

This chain uses TRBV28 with TRBJ1-1; D gene uncertain. Trimming removed 3 bases from V and 5 bases from J, with 7 bases in between. From germline, CDR1 is MDHEN and CDR2 SYDVKM. This CDR3 comprises 12 residues. CDR3 bases: TGTGCCAGCAGTTTGCGGGGAACTGAAGCTTTCTTT. Residues: CASSLRGTEAFF.

This clone has just one count. The rearrangement links TRBV5-1 to TRBJ2-6; the match to TRBD1 covers 9 bases. The J segment lost 0 bases and the V segment lost 4 bases, leaving 5 bases of the junction unmatched. The CDR3 sequence is 17 residues long. Germline CDR1 SGHRS, CDR2 YFSETQ. CDR3 in amino acids: CASSPGTGISGANVLTF. The CDR3 DNA reads as TGCGCCAGCAGCCCCGGGACAGGGATCTCTGGGGCCAACGTCCTGACTTTC.

The chain uses TRBV6-5 and TRBJ2-7; D is possibly TRBD1 (6 bases). The CDR3 loop spans 13 amino acids. CDR1 is MNHEY and CDR2 is SVGAGI in the germline V gene. The ends were cut back, 6 bases at V and 5 bases at J, with 14 bases in the middle. The CDR3 sequence: CASRPQGINEQYF. The DNA of the CDR3 is TGTGCCAGCAGACCACAGGGTATCAACGAGCAGTACTTC.

This clone was seen a single time. V usage is TRBV9 and J usage is TRBJ2-6; D possibly corresponds to TRBD1 (6 bases). This CDR3 spans 15 amino acids. Germline assignment: CDR1 SGDLS and CDR2 YYNGEE. V was trimmed by 7 bases and J by 1 base, leaving 12 bases between them. The CDR3 spells CASRKQGSGANVLTF. CDR3 DNA sequence: TGTGCCAGCCGAAAACAGGGTTCTGGGGCCAACGTCCTGACTTTC.

The chain links TRBV2 to TRBJ1-1; a weak D match, TRBD1 (6 bases). Germline CDR1 reads SNHLY; CDR2 reads FYNNEI. The germline V and J ends were trimmed by 7 bases and 4 bases, with 10 bases remaining between them. This CDR3 spans 12 amino acids. The CDR3 region is CASNRVTTEAFF. CDR3 in DNA: TGTGCCAGCAACAGGGTAACCACTGAAGCTTTCTTT.

The rearrangement uses TRBV14 and TRBJ2-1; the match to TRBD2 covers 9 bases. V was clipped by 0 bases and J by 7 bases; unmatched bases: 10. The CDR3 covers 17 residues. CDR1 SGHDN and CDR2 FVKESK come from the germline V gene. The CDR3 region is CASSQDLASGRRNEQFF. The CDR3 DNA sequence: TGTGCCAGCAGCCAAGATCTCGCGAGCGGGAGGAGAAATGAGCAGTTCTTC.

This clone is a singleton in its sample. This chain joins TRBV6-5 and TRBJ2-3; 8 positions agree with TRBD2. CDR1 is MNHEY, CDR2 SVGAGI, per germline. The J segment lost 3 bases and the V segment lost 6 bases, leaving 8 bases of the junction unmatched. The CDR3 spans 15 residues. CDR3 sequence: CASSLTSESTDTQYF. The CDR3 coding sequence is TGTGCCAGCAGCCTGACTAGCGAATCTACAGATACGCAGTATTTT.

V gene TRBV27 combines with J gene TRBJ2-1, with 10 bases aligning to TRBD1. The V segment lost 5 bases and the J segment 1 base; nucleotides outside the gene matches: 5. Per the germline V gene, CDR1 is MNHEY and CDR2 is SMNVEV (reference sequence). CDR3 length equals 16 residues. The CDR3 sequence: CASSKPGQGSYNEQFF. DNA of the CDR3: TGTGCCAGCAGTAAACCGGGACAGGGGTCCTACAATGAGCAGTTCTTC.